This TCR beta chain was captured in a study of T cell changes during pregnancy in multiple sclerosis. Using immunoSEQ multiplex PCR, the repertoire was profiled, and TCRdb retains in-frame clones only, with some absent. In the table there are about 25,000 clones, 90% of which are singletons. The CDR3 is made up of 15 amino acids. Trimming cost V 3 bases and J 1 base, with 9 bases left between them. Germline CDR1 MRHNA, CDR2 SNTAGT. Sample share makes this clone medium-sized. This sequence originates from a female donor in good health, enrolled as a control in a pregnancy study. The input for sequencing was CD8+ T cells from peripheral blood mononuclear cells, taken in the third trimester of pregnancy. The rearrangement uses TRBV6-4 and TRBJ2-2; D perhaps matches TRBD2 (6 bases). The DNA of the CDR3 is TGTGCCAGCAGTGAGGGTAGCGGGAACACCGGGGAGCTGTTTTTT. This sequence encodes CASSEGSGNTGELFF.